This TCR beta chain was found in a study of blood T cell repertoires in COVID-19 (TCRdb year 2020). Study-level background: The collaborator samples originated in the United States, Italy and Spain and spanned the acute and convalescent phases of COVID-19. Deeply sampled blood TCRbeta repertoires from subjects exposed to, actively infected with, or recovered from COVID-19 were included in the dataset. The prospective study material was composed of cDNA or gDNA derived from T cells, B-cell-depleted T cells, or PBMCs. Nearly every sample came with metadata listing a de-identified subject ID, COVID-19 status, age in years and sex. The repertoires were released in a freely available public database intended as a resource for research on the immune response to SARS-CoV-2. The samples were drawn from two sources: the first 160 participants of the ongoing ImmuneRACE study, and 1,200 or so subjects contributed by 6 global collaborators. Where HLA class I and class II types were available, the types were taken from metadata supplied by the sample provider, not from assay-based typing. Overall results and qualifications from the work: How much clinical and demographic metadata was included differed by source and by participant, and the metadata was provided uncurated.

Regarding this clone: No cognate antigen has been identified for it. No base qualities exist here, and no much larger clone lies one base off it.

In Seattle, one collaborating source enrolled patients while the infection was active and tracked those patients longitudinally over the course of disease. Collaborating institutions collected whole blood in K2EDTA tubes following their own protocols. For TCRbeta analysis, collaborator samples were shipped as frozen whole blood, as isolated PBMCs, or as DNA extracted from either sample type. The immunoSEQ Assay, a bias-controlled multiplex PCR, was used to amplify TCRbeta CDR3 regions from genomic DNA. The source study handled its data this way. Nucleated cell counts per sample were estimated from amplification of reference gene primers within the assay. Sequence reads were collapsed and filtered to measure the absolute abundance of every unique TCRbeta CDR3 rearrangement. For each sample, productive Simpson clonality was calculated as the square root of Simpson's diversity index over productive rearrangements. In its TCRdb copy, this immuneACCESS table keeps in-frame sequences only and misses some clones. Where compared with another copy, unresolved V genes explain less than half of these, and the others have no known cause. V, J and clone size reflect that table, while D and trimming were determined from the DNA. Recorded for this sample are roughly 410,000 clones; about 89% of them occurred a single time. 2% to 2.5% of the sample lies in the top ten.

This TCR derives from a woman in her sixties with COVID-19, enrolled during active disease. The sample taken for sequencing was peripheral blood.

The CDR3: CASSRLEDTQYF. The DNA reads as follows: TGTGCCAGCAGCCGACTGGAAGATACGCAGTATTTT. The rearranged segments are TRBV9 and TRBJ2-3; no D gene call is confident. From the germline V gene, CDR1 is SGDLS and CDR2 is YYNGEE. Trimming at the junction amounts to 4 bases on V and 5 bases on J, and the germline ends lie 8 bases apart. Taken from cysteine to phenylalanine, the CDR3 has 12 residues. CDR3 DNA only is kept here, 36 bases in frame from base 1.